The rows below give T cell receptor beta chains drawn from one sample of a study of post-analysis software for immune sequencing data. MiXCR, applied by TCRdb to the PCR reads, yields one record per CDR3 protein. The table lists around 500,000 distinct CDR3 sequences, less than 40% of them singletons. The sample was blood. Receptors originate from a girl between 2 and 17 years old with multiple sclerosis. Each CDR3 is given with its conserved first and last residue. Fields, in order: clone size, V gene, D gene, J gene, CDR3 protein, CDR3 DNA. The D gene is left open where the match is weak. Not every row has a clone size; where given, it reads once, few, many or a size class.

-,TRBV29-1,-,TRBJ2-1,CSVARSSNEQFF,TGCAGCGTTGCCCGTAGTAGCAATGAGCAGTTCTTC
-,TRBV2,-,TRBJ2-7,CASLRTQNIEQYF,TGTGCCAGCCTTAGGACCCAGAACATCGAGCAGTACTTC
-,TRBV2,TRBD1,TRBJ2-1,CASRRDRREQFF,TGTGCCAGCAGGAGGGACAGGAGAGAGCAGTTCTTC
-,TRBV12-3/TRBV12-4,TRBD1,TRBJ2-5,CASSSGTGREQYF,TGTGCCAGCAGCTCCGGGACAGGGCGGGAGCAGTACTTC
few,TRBV5-1,-,TRBJ2-7,CASSPGGTGSYEQYF,TGCGCCAGCAGCCCGGGGGGGACAGGTTCCTACGAGCAGTACTTC
-,TRBV3-1,-,TRBJ2-7,CASSQGSSYEQYF,TGCGCCAGCAGCCAGGGAAGCTCCTACGAGCAGTACTTC
once,TRBV29-1,TRBD1,TRBJ2-7,CSVESPGQPSYEQYF,TGCAGCGTTGAATCACCGGGACAGCCAAGTTACGAGCAGTACTTC
few,TRBV7-2,TRBD2,TRBJ2-3,CASSFRLAGTDTQYF,TGTGCCAGCAGCTTCCGACTAGCCGGCACAGATACGCAGTATTTT
-,TRBV6-2/TRBV6-3,-,TRBJ2-5,CACSYGALQTETQYF,TGTGCCTGCAGTTACGGGGCATTACAAACGGAGACCCAGTACTTC
-,TRBV6-1,TRBD2,TRBJ2-1,CAIARTSGGRSSYNEQFF,TGTGCCATCGCCAGAACTAGCGGGGGCCGGAGCTCCTACAATGAGCAGTTCTTC
-,TRBV5-1,-,TRBJ2-5,CASSPGEAWETQYF,TGCGCCAGCAGTCCGGGGGAGGCCTGGGAGACCCAGTACTTC
many,TRBV11-2,TRBD2,TRBJ2-7,CASSRGGDEQYF,TGTGCCAGCAGCCGGGGGGGGGACGAGCAGTACTTC
few,TRBV4-2,-,TRBJ2-1,CASSQDQGYEQFF,TGTGCCAGCAGCCAAGATCAGGGGTATGAGCAGTTCTTC
once,TRBV20-1,TRBD2,TRBJ2-5,CSASSAGGSQETQYF,TGCAGTGCTAGCTCAGCGGGGGGCTCACAAGAGACCCAGTACTTC
-,TRBV4-1,TRBD1,TRBJ2-7,CASSLLQGDSYEQYF,TGCGCCAGCAGCCTATTACAGGGGGACTCCTACGAGCAGTACTTC
-,TRBV2,-,TRBJ2-2,CASDANTGELFF,TGTGCCAGCGACGCGAACACCGGGGAGCTGTTTTTT
once,TRBV6-5,-,TRBJ2-3,CACRMGIGSDTQYF,TGTGCCTGCCGGATGGGGATAGGGTCAGATACGCAGTATTTT
-,TRBV4-2,-,TRBJ2-7,CASRIDPRYEQYF,TGTGCCAGCAGAATAGACCCAAGGTACGAGCAGTACTTC
few,TRBV5-1,TRBD2,TRBJ2-1,CASSLGARRLAGGNYVDEQFF,TGCGCCAGCAGCTTGGGGGCCCGTCGCCTAGCGGGGGGGAACTACGTCGATGAGCAGTTCTTC
few,TRBV5-5,-,TRBJ2-7,CASSFLTATAREQYF,TGTGCCAGCAGCTTCTTGACAGCCACGGCGAGGGAGCAGTACTTC
-,TRBV5-1,TRBD1,TRBJ2-3,CACSLADREDTQYF,TGCGCCTGCAGCCTTGCGGACAGGGAAGATACGCAGTATTTT
few,TRBV20-1,-,TRBJ1-2,CSASGRPRGYGYTF,TGCAGTGCGAGCGGACGTCCCCGTGGCTATGGCTACACCTTC